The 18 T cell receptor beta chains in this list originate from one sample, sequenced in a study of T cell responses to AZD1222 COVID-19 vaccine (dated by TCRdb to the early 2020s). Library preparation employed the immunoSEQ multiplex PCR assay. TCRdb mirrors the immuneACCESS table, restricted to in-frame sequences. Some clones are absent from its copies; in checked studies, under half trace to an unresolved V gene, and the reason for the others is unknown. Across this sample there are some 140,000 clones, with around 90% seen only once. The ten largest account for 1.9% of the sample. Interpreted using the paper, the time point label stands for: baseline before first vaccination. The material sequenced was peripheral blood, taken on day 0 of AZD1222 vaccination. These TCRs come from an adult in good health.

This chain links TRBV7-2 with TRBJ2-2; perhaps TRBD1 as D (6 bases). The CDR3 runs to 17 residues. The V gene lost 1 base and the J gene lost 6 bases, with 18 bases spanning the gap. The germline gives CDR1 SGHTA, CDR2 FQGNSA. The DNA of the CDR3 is TGTGCCAGCAGCTTAGGAGTCCTTATACAGGGAGCCGGGGAGCTGTTTTTT. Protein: CASSLGVLIQGAGELFF.

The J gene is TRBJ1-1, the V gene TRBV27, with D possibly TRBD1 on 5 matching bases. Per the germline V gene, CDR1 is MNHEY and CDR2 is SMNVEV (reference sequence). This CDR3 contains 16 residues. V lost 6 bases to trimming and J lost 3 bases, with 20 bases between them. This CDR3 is CASRRDNRIRDTEAFF. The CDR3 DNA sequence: TGTGCCAGCAGGCGGGATAACAGGATAAGGGACACTGAAGCTTTCTTT.

Written as DNA, the CDR3 is TGTGCCAGCAGCTTCCACGGCAGAATCTACGAGCAGTACTTC. It specifies CASSFHGRIYEQYF. The rearrangement uses TRBV7-9 and TRBJ2-7, with unresolved D. The CDR3 is made up of 14 amino acids. CDR1 is SEHNR and CDR2 is FQNEAQ in the germline V gene (reference sequence). V lost 3 bases and J 3 bases, leaving 12 bases between the germline ends.

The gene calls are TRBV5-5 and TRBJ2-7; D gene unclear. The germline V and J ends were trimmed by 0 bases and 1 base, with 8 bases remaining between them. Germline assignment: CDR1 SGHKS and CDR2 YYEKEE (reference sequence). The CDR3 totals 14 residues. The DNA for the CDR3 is TGTGCCAGCAGCTTGGAGATGGGTTCCTACGAGCAGTACTTC. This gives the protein CASSLEMGSYEQYF.

CDR3 in DNA: TGTGCCAGCTCACCTATAGACAGGGCTGAAGCTTTCTTT. Translating it yields CASSPIDRAEAFF. The chain joins TRBV18 to TRBJ1-1; the match to TRBD1 covers 7 bases. Unmatched junction bases numbered 4, after V lost 3 bases and J lost 6 bases. Germline V gives CDR1 KGHSH, CDR2 LQKENI. The CDR3 totals 13 residues.

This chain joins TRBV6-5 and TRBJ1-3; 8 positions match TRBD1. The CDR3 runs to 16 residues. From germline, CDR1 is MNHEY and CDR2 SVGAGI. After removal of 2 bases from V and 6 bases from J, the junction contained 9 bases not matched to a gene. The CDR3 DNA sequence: TGTGCCAGCAGTTACCAAAGAGGACAGGGTTTAAACACCATATATTTT. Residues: CASSYQRGQGLNTIYF.

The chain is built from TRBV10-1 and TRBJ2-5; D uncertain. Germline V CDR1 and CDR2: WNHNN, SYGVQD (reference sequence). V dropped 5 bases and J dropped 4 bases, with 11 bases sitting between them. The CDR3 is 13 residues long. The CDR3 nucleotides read TGCGCCAGCAGTTTTGATCCAGCAGAGACCCAGTACTTC. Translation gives CASSFDPAETQYF.

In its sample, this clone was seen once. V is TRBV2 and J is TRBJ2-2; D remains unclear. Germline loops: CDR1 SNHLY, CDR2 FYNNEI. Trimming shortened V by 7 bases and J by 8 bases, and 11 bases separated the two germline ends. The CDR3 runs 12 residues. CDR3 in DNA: TGTGCCAGCAATATGGTCCCTGGGGAGCTGTTTTTT. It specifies CASNMVPGELFF.

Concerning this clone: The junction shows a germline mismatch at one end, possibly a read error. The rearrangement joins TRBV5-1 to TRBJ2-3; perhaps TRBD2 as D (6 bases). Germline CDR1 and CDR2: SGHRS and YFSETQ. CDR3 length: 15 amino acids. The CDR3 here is CATSPTPGGTDTQYF. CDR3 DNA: TGCGCCACCAGCCCGACCCCGGGAGGCACAGATACGCAGTATTTT.

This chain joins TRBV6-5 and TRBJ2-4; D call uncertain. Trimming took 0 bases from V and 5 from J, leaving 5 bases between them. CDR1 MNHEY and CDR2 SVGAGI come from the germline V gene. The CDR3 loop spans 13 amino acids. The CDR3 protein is CASSYSGENIQYF. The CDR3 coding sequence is TGTGCCAGCAGTTACTCCGGAGAAAACATTCAGTACTTC.

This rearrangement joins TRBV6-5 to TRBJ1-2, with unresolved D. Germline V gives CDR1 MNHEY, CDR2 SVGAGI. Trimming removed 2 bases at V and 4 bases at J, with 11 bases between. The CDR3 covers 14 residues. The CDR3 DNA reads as TGTGCCAGCAGTTACGAGCTGACGTCCTATGGCTACACCTTC. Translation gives CASSYELTSYGYTF.

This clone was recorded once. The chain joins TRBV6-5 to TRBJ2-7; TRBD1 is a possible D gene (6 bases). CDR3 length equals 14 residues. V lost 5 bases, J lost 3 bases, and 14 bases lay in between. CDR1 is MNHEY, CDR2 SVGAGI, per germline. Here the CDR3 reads CASSPRQAYYEQYF. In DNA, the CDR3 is TGTGCCAGCAGTCCTAGACAGGCTTACTACGAGCAGTACTTC.

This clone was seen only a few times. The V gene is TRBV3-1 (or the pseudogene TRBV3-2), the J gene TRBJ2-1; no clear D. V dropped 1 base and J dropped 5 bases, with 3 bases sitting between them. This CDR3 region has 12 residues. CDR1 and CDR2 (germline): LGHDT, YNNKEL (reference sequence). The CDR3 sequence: CASSQVNNEQFF. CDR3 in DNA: TGTGCCAGCAGCCAAGTGAACAATGAGCAGTTCTTC.

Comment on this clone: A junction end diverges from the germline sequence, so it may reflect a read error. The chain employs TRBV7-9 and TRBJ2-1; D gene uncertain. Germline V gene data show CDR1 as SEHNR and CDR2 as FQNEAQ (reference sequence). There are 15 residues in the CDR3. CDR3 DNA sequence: TGTGCCAGCAGCTTACTGGGCGGCTCCCACAATGAGCAGTTCTTC. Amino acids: CASSLLGGSHNEQFF.

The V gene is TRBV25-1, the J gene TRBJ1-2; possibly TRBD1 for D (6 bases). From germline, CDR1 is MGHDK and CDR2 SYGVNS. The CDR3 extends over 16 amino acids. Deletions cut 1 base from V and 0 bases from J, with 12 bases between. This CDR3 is CASSEFRAGANYGYTF. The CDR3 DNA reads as TGTGCCAGCAGTGAATTTAGGGCAGGGGCTAACTATGGCTACACCTTC.

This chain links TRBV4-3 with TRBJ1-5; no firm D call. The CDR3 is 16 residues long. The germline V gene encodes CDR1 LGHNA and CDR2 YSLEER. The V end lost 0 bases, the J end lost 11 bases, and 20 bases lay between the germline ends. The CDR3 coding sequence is TGCGCCAGCAGCCAAGATATCGGAGAGGGCTCGTCAGCCCAGCATTTT. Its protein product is CASSQDIGEGSSAQHF.

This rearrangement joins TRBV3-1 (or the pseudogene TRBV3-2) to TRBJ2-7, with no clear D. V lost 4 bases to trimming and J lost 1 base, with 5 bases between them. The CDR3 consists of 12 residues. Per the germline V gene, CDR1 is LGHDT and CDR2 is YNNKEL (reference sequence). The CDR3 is CASSLGSYEQYF. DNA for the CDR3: TGTGCCAGCAGCCTGGGATCCTACGAGCAGTACTTC.

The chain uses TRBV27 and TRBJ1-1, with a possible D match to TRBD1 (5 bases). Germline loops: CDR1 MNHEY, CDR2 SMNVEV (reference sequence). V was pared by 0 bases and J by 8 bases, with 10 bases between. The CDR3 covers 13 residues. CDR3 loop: CASSLSTGTEAFF. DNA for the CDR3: TGTGCCAGCAGTTTATCTACCGGGACCGAAGCTTTCTTT.